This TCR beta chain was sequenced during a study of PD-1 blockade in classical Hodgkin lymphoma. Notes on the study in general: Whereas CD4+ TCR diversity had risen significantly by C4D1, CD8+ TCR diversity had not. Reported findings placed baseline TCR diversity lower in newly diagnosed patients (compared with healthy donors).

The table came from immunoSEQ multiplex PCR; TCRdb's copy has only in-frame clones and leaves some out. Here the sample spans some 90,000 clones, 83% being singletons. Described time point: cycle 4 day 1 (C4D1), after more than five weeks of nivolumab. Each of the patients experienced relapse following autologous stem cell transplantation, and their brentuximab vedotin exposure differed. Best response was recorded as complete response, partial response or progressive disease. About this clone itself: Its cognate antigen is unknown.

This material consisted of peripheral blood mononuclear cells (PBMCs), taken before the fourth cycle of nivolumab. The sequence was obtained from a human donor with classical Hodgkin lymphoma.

CDR3 protein: CASSLRVGRLENEQFF. Written as DNA, the CDR3 is TGTGCCAGCAGCTTAAGGGTGGGCCGGTTGGAGAATGAGCAGTTCTTC. The chain couples TRBV7-9 to TRBJ2-1; no reliable D call. CDR1 is SEHNR and CDR2 is FQNEAQ in the germline V gene (reference sequence). The CDR3 consists of 16 residues. The V end lost 2 bases, the J end lost 7 bases, and 18 bases lay between the germline ends.